This TCR beta chain originates from a study of T cells in Graves' hyperthyroidism and ophthalmopathy (dated by TCRdb to about 2019). About the full investigation: Peripheral blood samples were taken at initial diagnosis, before any treatment was given. A discovery cohort of about a hundred patients, about 44 with Graves' ophthalmopathy and over 55 with stable Graves' hyperthyroidism, was used to find distinguishing TCR V-J signatures. Prospective prediction of ophthalmopathy was tested in an independent validation cohort consisting of 18 hyperthyroidism patients and some 17 patients who later progressed to ophthalmopathy. For training and testing, the 100 or so patients in the discovery cohort were randomly divided in a 7:3 ratio. In six Graves' hyperthyroidism patients, the study also compared T-cell repertoires from thyroid tissue with T-cell repertoires from blood. Once sampling was done, hyperthyroidism patients were given methimazole at a starting dose of 30 mg daily, whereas ophthalmopathy patients were given high-dose intravenous methylprednisolone. The paper describes TCR Vbeta CDR3 sequencing of 120 to 150 peripheral blood samples, made up of fewer than 50 ophthalmopathy patients, around 78 hyperthyroidism patients and 17 progressor patients.

The paper's findings and limits, for the study overall: In validation, progression to ophthalmopathy was predicted by the model with about 70% sensitivity and 72.22% specificity, a median of approximately 6.5 months before onset. Most expanded thyroid clonotypes (frequency above 0.001) were also detected in blood, a finding suggesting that blood repertoires may reflect thyroid immune responses. Sample size was not statistically predetermined, and blinding of investigators to group allocation was not performed. In cross-validation, a model built on a 13 V-J signature told ophthalmopathy apart from stable hyperthyroidism with 85% to 90% sensitivity and about 81% specificity, and in testing the same model reached 80%/75%.

Ophthalmopathy patients had moderately to severely active disease, Clinical Activity Score of at least 3, NOSPECS grade of at least 4, and duration under 3 months. Any patient with an uncontrolled infection, another autoimmune disease, pregnancy or lactation was excluded. Diagnoses were established on the basis of clinical symptoms, serum thyroxine and TRAb, thyroid ultrasound, and orbital computed tomography. Ficoll-Paque density gradient centrifugation was used to isolate PBMCs from 10 ml of fresh peripheral blood. Trizol reagent was used to extract total RNA, and RNA quality was then checked on an Agilent 2100 Bioanalyzer. There are a few counts of this clonotype. The specificity of this receptor is unknown. There are no base qualities to consult, and no much larger clone falls within one base. Deletion took 2 bases off V and 3 bases off J, with a span of 8 bases between the germline ends. The CDR3, from cysteine to phenylalanine, totals 14 residues. The CDR3 DNA has 42 bases and is translated from base 1. The germline V gene gives CDR1 as MNHEY and CDR2 as SVGAGI.

Amplification of TCR beta CDR3 regions was carried out from RNA transcripts. A first-round RT-PCR of the TCR CDR3 used the HTBI primer set with the Qiagen OneStep RT-PCR kit. The libraries were constructed in a second round of multiplex PCR and then size-selected and purified. The libraries were sequenced on an Illumina HiSeq2000 using paired-end 100 bp reads. As for the authors' bioinformatics: SOAPnuke was used to process the raw data, throwing out any read that contained adapters or uncalled bases, had a mean Phred below 15, or lacked an exact constant-primer or identifier match. COPE v1.2.5 was used to merge the high-quality paired reads, and each unique nucleotide sequence was defined as a clonotype. MiTCR v1.1 was used to align the clonotypes against IMGT TRBV, TRBD and TRBJ reference segments. Only V-J combinations with frequency above 0.0001, covering approximately 99% of repertoires, were analysed. A TCS score was defined as the ratio of F50 (clonal expansion) to E x V (chaos), with BLOSUM62-based TCRdist applied between CDR3 peptides within each V-J. Welch's t-statistics and random forest reduced around 510 V-J features to 13, which were used in a naive Bayes classifier (R e1071). TCRdb handled the public reads itself, with Q25 trimming in fastp and clone calling in MiXCR, and kept productive beta chains. When rows share a CDR3 protein, they turn into one entry using the most common DNA and genes. TCRdb's processing, not the authors' own work, is the source of the V and J calls. A total of about 270,000 distinct CDR3 sequences appear in this sample, approximately 23% of them only once. Around two thirds of the sample rests with the top ten.

This chain joins TRBV6-5 to TRBJ1-5, with an unclear D gene assignment. Sequencing was performed on blood. This TCR derives from a man younger than 40 with Graves' ophthalmopathy. The DNA is TGTGCCAGCAGTTACGGGCAGTTCAATCAGCCCCAGCATTTT. This yields the protein CASSYGQFNQPQHF.